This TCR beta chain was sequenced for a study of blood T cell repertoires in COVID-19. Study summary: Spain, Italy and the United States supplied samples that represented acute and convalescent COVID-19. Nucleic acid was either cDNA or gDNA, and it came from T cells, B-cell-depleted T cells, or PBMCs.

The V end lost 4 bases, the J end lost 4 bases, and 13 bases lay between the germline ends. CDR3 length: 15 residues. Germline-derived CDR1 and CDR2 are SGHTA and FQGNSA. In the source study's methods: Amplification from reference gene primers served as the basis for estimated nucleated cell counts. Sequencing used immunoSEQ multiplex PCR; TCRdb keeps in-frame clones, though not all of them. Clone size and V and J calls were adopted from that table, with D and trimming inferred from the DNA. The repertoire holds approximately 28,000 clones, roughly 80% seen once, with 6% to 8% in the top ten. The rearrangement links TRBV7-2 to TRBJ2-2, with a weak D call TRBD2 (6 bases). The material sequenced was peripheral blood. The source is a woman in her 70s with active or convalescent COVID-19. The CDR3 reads CASSSGRDFTGELFF. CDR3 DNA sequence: TGTGCCAGCAGCTCGGGCCGGGACTTCACCGGGGAGCTGTTTTTT.